The 22 T cell receptor beta chains in this list originate from one sample, sequenced in a study of blood T cell repertoires in COVID-19. The protocol was immunoSEQ multiplex PCR, while the TCRdb copy is restricted to in-frame clones and leaves out a portion. The table has approximately 200,000 clones, around 80% seen once; the top ten hold more than 4.5%. The material sequenced was peripheral blood. The receptors here all came from a woman in her sixties who had recovered from COVID-19.

The chain uses TRBV7-9 and TRBJ1-1; 8 bases match TRBD1. There are 14 residues in the CDR3. V gave up 5 bases and J gave up 5 bases; unmatched junction bases: 7. Germline assignment: CDR1 SEHNR and CDR2 FQNEAQ (reference sequence). CDR3 bases: TGTGCCAGCAGCCTGACAGGGGCGATAACTGAAGCTTTCTTT. Protein sequence: CASSLTGAITEAFF. Drawing the rest from reference TRBV7-9 and TRBJ1-1, the complete variable domain is DTGVSQNPRHKITKRGQNVTFRCDPISEHNRLYWYRQTLGQGPEFLTYFQNEAQLEKSRLLSDRFSAERPKGSFSTLEIQRTEQGDSAMYLCASSLTGAITEAFFGQGTRLTVV.

The V and J genes are TRBV7-3 and TRBJ2-1, with no clear D. Germline V gene lookup returns CDR1 SGHTA and CDR2 FQGTGA. Trimming cost V 7 bases and J 0 bases, with 22 bases left between them. The CDR3 runs 18 residues. The CDR3 spells CASNSRIGTPHSYNEQFF. The CDR3 region has the DNA TGTGCCAGCAACTCTAGAATAGGAACACCCCACTCCTACAATGAGCAGTTCTTC.

This clone was picked up one time. The chain joins TRBV10-1 to TRBJ2-5; D is perhaps TRBD1 (7 bases). The germline V gene has CDR1 WNHNN and CDR2 SYGVQD (reference sequence). The V and J ends lost 0 bases and 4 bases respectively, with 15 bases between them. This CDR3 is built from 16 residues. The CDR3 DNA reads as TGCGCCAGCAGTGAGTCCGGGGCAGGGGGGCGAGAGACCCAGTACTTC. This gives the protein CASSESGAGGRETQYF.

The genes are TRBV10-3 and TRBJ2-5, with D possibly TRBD1 on 5 matching bases. The V end lost 4 bases, the J end lost 3 bases, and 12 bases lay between the germline ends. Germline CDR1 reads ENHRY; CDR2 reads SYGVKD. The CDR3 has 14 residues. CDR3 DNA: TGTGCCATCAGTGCGCAGGTAGGGGAAGAGACCCAGTACTTC. This translates into CAISAQVGEETQYF.

This sequence joins TRBV4-2 and TRBJ1-3; a possible D gene is TRBD1 (6 bases). The V gene lost 2 bases and the J gene lost 6 bases, with 14 bases spanning the gap. Looked up from germline, CDR1 is LGHNA and CDR2 is YNFKEQ. CDR3 size: 15 residues. CDR3 DNA: TGTGCCAGCAGCCAAAGAGGGGGTACTCCAAACACCATATATTTT. It translates to CASSQRGGTPNTIYF.

The rearrangement links TRBV7-2 to TRBJ2-4; 10 bases match TRBD2. J gave up 3 bases and V 0 bases, and 11 bases lay outside the gene matches. CDR1 and CDR2 from the germline V gene are SGHTA and FQGNSA. The CDR3 spans 19 residues. This CDR3 is CASSLARVVAGGYKNIQYF. In DNA form, the CDR3 reads TGTGCCAGCAGCTTAGCGCGAGTGGTAGCGGGGGGATACAAAAACATTCAGTACTTC.

This chain connects TRBV10-3 to TRBJ1-1, with TRBD1 identical over 9 bases. The junction had 3 bases not matched to a gene; V was cut back by 6 bases and J by 4 bases. Germline V gives CDR1 ENHRY, CDR2 SYGVKD. The CDR3 loop spans 13 amino acids. CDR3 region: CAISGQGITEAFF. CDR3 nucleotide sequence: TGTGCCATCAGCGGACAGGGGATCACTGAAGCTTTCTTT.

This chain links TRBV7-6 with TRBJ2-3; D is perhaps TRBD2 (7 bases). Between the trimmed V and J ends, which lost 5 bases and 0 bases, there was a span of 21 bases. CDR1 SGHVS and CDR2 FNYEAQ come from the germline V gene. This CDR3 region has 18 residues. The CDR3 region has the DNA TGTGCCAGCAGCACGCGCGGCGGGGGCTTTTCTAGCACAGATACGCAGTATTTT. Translated, it gives CASSTRGGGFSSTDTQYF.

The rearrangement joins TRBV4-1 to TRBJ2-1; 7 nucleotides agree with TRBD1. Germline CDR1 reads MGHRA; CDR2 reads YSYEKL. Trimming cost V 4 bases and J 0 bases; bases outside gene matches: 6. CDR3 length: 16 residues. For the CDR3, the DNA is TGCGCCAGCAGCCGACCGGGACAGAGCTCCTACAATGAGCAGTTCTTC. This sequence encodes CASSRPGQSSYNEQFF.

This chain joins TRBV2 and TRBJ2-1, with 13 bases identical to TRBD2. Germline CDR1 and CDR2: SNHLY and FYNNEI. The CDR3 covers 13 residues. Trimming took 10 bases from V and 9 from J; bases not matched to a gene: 6. The CDR3 DNA reads TGTGCCACCACGGGACTAGCGGGGAGTGAGCAGTTCTTC. Translation: CATTGLAGSEQFF.

The rearrangement joins TRBV6-5 to TRBJ2-2; 8 bases line up with TRBD1. This CDR3 spans 15 amino acids. V lost 6 bases and J lost 6; bases outside the gene matches: 9. Per germline, CDR1 MNHEY and CDR2 SVGAGI. The CDR3 coding sequence is TGTGCCAGCAGCCGACAGGGGTCCATGTCCGGGGAGCTGTTTTTT. Its protein product is CASSRQGSMSGELFF.

This sequence joins TRBV2 and TRBJ1-2; 7 positions match TRBD1. The CDR3 totals 13 residues. The trim removed 2 bases at V and 7 bases at J, leaving 4 bases unmatched. Per germline, CDR1 SNHLY and CDR2 FYNNEI. The CDR3 spells CASSERTGIGYTF. Written as DNA, the CDR3 is TGTGCCAGCAGTGAAAGGACAGGAATTGGCTACACCTTC.

The chain couples TRBV11-3 to TRBJ2-7; 12 bases map to TRBD2. V lost 4 bases and J lost 5; bases outside the gene matches: 6. The CDR3 has 15 amino acids. CDR1 SGHNT and CDR2 YENEEA come from the germline V gene. The DNA of the CDR3 is TGTGCCAGCAGCTCCGGACTAGCGGGGTCGCACGAGCAGTACTTC. Amino acids: CASSSGLAGSHEQYF.

The chain is built from TRBV18 and TRBJ1-1; D is uncertain. V was shortened by 2 bases and J by 1 base, with 8 bases between the two germline ends. Germline V lookup: CDR1 KGHSH, CDR2 LQKENI. This CDR3 comprises 14 residues. This chain's CDR3 is CASSPWYGNTEAFF. The DNA of the CDR3 is TGTGCCAGCTCACCATGGTACGGGAACACTGAAGCTTTCTTT. The full variable domain, in which reference TRBV18 and TRBJ1-1 provide the parts outside the CDR3, is NAGVMQNPRHLVRRRGQEARLRCSPMKGHSHVYWYRQLPEEGLKFMVYLQKENIIDESGMPKERFSAEFPKEGPSILRIQQVVRGDSAAYFCASSPWYGNTEAFFGQGTRLTVV.

The J gene is TRBJ1-1, the V gene TRBV2, with D perhaps TRBD1 (5 bases). The CDR3 runs 14 residues. Germline V gene lookup returns CDR1 SNHLY and CDR2 FYNNEI. Between the trimmed V and J ends, which lost 6 bases and 2 bases, there was a span of 13 bases. The CDR3 DNA reads as TGTGCCAGCAGGGGCGGGGGACCTAACACTGAAGCTTTCTTT. It translates to CASRGGGPNTEAFF. Supplemented by reference TRBV2 and TRBJ1-1, the full variable domain reads EPEVTQTPSHQVTQMGQEVILRCVPISNHLYFYWYRQILGQKVEFLVSFYNNEISEKSEIFDDQFSVERPDGSNFTLKIRSTKLEDSAMYFCASRGGGPNTEAFFGQGTRLTVV.

Only one count was recorded for this clone. J is TRBJ1-6 and V is TRBV27; 9 bases are shared with TRBD1. Germline V gene data show CDR1 as MNHEY and CDR2 as SMNVEV (reference sequence). The CDR3 contains 15 residues. V was clipped by 3 bases and J by 6 bases; unmatched bases: 3. The CDR3 protein is CASSFGGQGNSPLHF. The DNA for the CDR3 is TGTGCCAGCAGTTTTGGGGGACAGGGTAATTCACCCCTCCACTTT.

This clone was recorded at least ten times. The chain has TRBV6-6 and TRBJ1-1, with TRBD1 matching over 10 bases. Losses at the gene ends were 6 bases for V and 3 bases for J; bases not matched to a gene: 4. The CDR3 loop spans 14 amino acids. Germline CDR1 reads MNHNY; CDR2 reads SVGAGI (reference sequence). The CDR3 loop is CASSRDRGYTEAFF. In DNA form, the CDR3 reads TGTGCCAGCAGCCGGGACAGGGGTTACACTGAAGCTTTCTTT.

The chain employs TRBV30 and TRBJ2-5; 8 bases align to TRBD1. This CDR3 has 16 residues. J lost 3 bases, V lost 1 base, and 10 bases had no gene match. CDR1 is GTSNPN and CDR2 is SVGIG in the germline V gene (reference sequence). In DNA form, the CDR3 reads TGTGCCTGGAGTGACCCGACAGGGGCAGTTAAAGAGACCCAGTACTTC. Amino acids: CAWSDPTGAVKETQYF.

The chain joins TRBV11-2 to TRBJ1-1; tentative D call: TRBD1 (6 bases). Germline lookup yields CDR1 SGHAT and CDR2 FQNNGV. The germline V and J ends were trimmed by 5 bases and 0 bases, with 10 bases remaining between them. This CDR3 has 14 residues. The CDR3 sequence is CASSLGTLNTEAFF. The CDR3 DNA reads TGTGCCAGCAGCCTGGGGACATTGAACACTGAAGCTTTCTTT.

This clone was detected only once. The chain uses TRBV11-2 and TRBJ2-7, with a weak D call TRBD1 (6 bases). This CDR3 spans 13 amino acids. Germline V gene sequence: CDR1 SGHAT, CDR2 FQNNGV. Between the trimmed V and J ends, which lost 3 bases and 2 bases, there was a span of 8 bases. The CDR3 is CASSFGQPYEQYF. The CDR3 region has the DNA TGTGCCAGCAGCTTCGGACAGCCCTACGAGCAGTACTTC. The full variable domain, in which reference TRBV11-2 and TRBJ2-7 provide the parts outside the CDR3, is EAGVAQSPRYKIIEKRQSVAFWCNPISGHATLYWYQQILGQGPKLLIQFQNNGVVDDSQLPKDRFSAERLKGVDSTLKIQPAKLEDSAVYLCASSFGQPYEQYFGPGTRLTVT.

The chain uses TRBV7-2 and TRBJ2-1, with 8 nucleotides matching TRBD2. The trim removed 5 bases at V and 3 bases at J, leaving 9 bases unmatched. The CDR3 has 16 amino acids. CDR1 SGHTA and CDR2 FQGNSA come from the germline V gene. The CDR3 sequence: CASSLLGAGDYNEQFF. In nucleotides, the CDR3 is TGTGCCAGCAGCCTCCTCGGAGCGGGGGACTACAATGAGCAGTTCTTC.

This chain connects TRBV19 to TRBJ1-2, with D possibly TRBD1 on 5 matching bases. CDR1 and CDR2 from the germline V gene are LNHDA and SQIVND (reference sequence). V gave up 1 base and J gave up 7 bases, with 10 bases separating them. This CDR3 region has 13 residues. CDR3 bases: TGTGCCAGTAGTATAGGCGGGGGAAGTGGCTACACCTTC. This gives the protein CASSIGGGSGYTF. The entire variable domain, with the rest obtained from reference TRBV19 and TRBJ1-2, is as follows: DGGITQSPKYLFRKEGQNVTLSCEQNLNHDAMYWYRQDPGQGLRLIYYSQIVNDFQKGDIAEGYSVSREKKESFPLTVTSAQKNPTAFYLCASSIGGGSGYTFGSGTRLTVV.